The rows below give T cell receptor beta chains drawn from one sample of a study of T-cell reconstitution after alpha-beta-depleted transplantation in children. TCRdb fed the PCR reads into MiXCR, producing one record per CDR3 protein. The sample contains approximately 800,000 distinct CDR3 sequences, 15% to 20% of which appear only once. Source: PBMCs, mostly from graft donor cells, taken 360 days after TCRalphabeta/CD19-depleted stem cell transplant. The receptor source for this set is a male patient younger than 18 who had a stem cell transplant for acute lymphoblastic leukemia, so the T cells may come from the graft donor. Each CDR3 is given with its conserved first and last residue. A D gene is named only where the DNA matches it firmly. The listing skips clone size in some rows; elsewhere it reads once, few, many or a size class.

NA	TRBJ2-7	NA	TRBV6-1	TGTGCCAGCAGGGGGGACACTCGCTACGAGCAGTACTTC	CASRGDTRYEQYF
NA	TRBJ1-1	TRBD1	TRBV4-1	TGCGCCAGCAGCCAAGCGGGTTTAACAGGGGTGCCTGAAGCTTTCTTT	CASSQAGLTGVPEAFF
NA	TRBJ2-6	NA	TRBV20-1	TGCAGTGCTAGCCGCGGGTCTGGGGCCAACGTCCTGACTTTC	CSASRGSGANVLTF
few	TRBJ1-1	NA	TRBV30	TGTGCCTGGAGTGTCCGGGACGGTTTAGAGGCTTTCTTT	CAWSVRDGLEAFF
few	TRBJ2-1	NA	TRBV7-3	TGTGCCAGCAGCTTAGGGAATCCTCTTTACAATGAGCAGTTCTTC	CASSLGNPLYNEQFF
many	TRBJ2-2	TRBD2	TRBV6-1	TGTGCCAGCAGTACCCTAGCGGGAGGGAACACCGGGGAGCTGTTTTTT	CASSTLAGGNTGELFF
NA	TRBJ2-3	TRBD2	TRBV20-1	TGCAGTGCTAGAGTCACTAGCGGACTAACTTACACAGATACGCAGTATTTT	CSARVTSGLTYTDTQYF
NA	TRBJ2-3	TRBD1	TRBV24-1	TGTGCCACCAGTGATGCCCGACAGGGCCATACGCAGTATTTT	CATSDARQGHTQYF
NA	TRBJ2-4	NA	TRBV4-1	TGCGCCAGCAGCCAAGAGTCCGCGGTAGCCAAAAACATTCAGTACTTC	CASSQESAVAKNIQYF
few	TRBJ2-3	NA	TRBV10-3	TGTGCCATCAGTGAGTCGATTCGGGGGACAGATACGCAGTATTTT	CAISESIRGTDTQYF
few	TRBJ2-7	NA	TRBV5-1	TGCGCCAGCCGCCCCAGGGACGGGTTCTACGAGCAGTACTTC	CASRPRDGFYEQYF
NA	TRBJ1-1	NA	TRBV29-1	TGCAGCGTTGTGCGGGACGTCAGGAACACTGAAGCTTTCTTT	CSVVRDVRNTEAFF
many	TRBJ2-7	TRBD1	TRBV6-2/TRBV6-3	TGTGCCAGCAGTTACCTGACAGGGCCCTACGAGCAGTACTTC	CASSYLTGPYEQYF
NA	TRBJ2-7	TRBD1	TRBV27	TGTGCCAGCAGTTTTGGACAGGGAGTCAACGAGCAGTACTTC	CASSFGQGVNEQYF
once	TRBJ2-2	TRBD2	TRBV6-5	TGTGCCAGCAGTTACTTAGCGGGAGGTTACACCGGGGAGCTGTTTTTT	CASSYLAGGYTGELFF
NA	TRBJ2-7	TRBD1	TRBV25-1	TGTGCCAGCAGTGATCCTCAGGGGGCGGGCTCCTACGAGCAGTACTTC	CASSDPQGAGSYEQYF
NA	TRBJ2-1	TRBD1	TRBV6-1	TGTGCCTGCAGGGGACAGGCGACCCCCTACAATGAGCAGTTCTTC	CACRGQATPYNEQFF
NA	TRBJ2-7	TRBD1	TRBV5-1	TGCGCCAGCAGCGATCCGCCGGACAGGGGGCTTGGGCAGTACTTC	CASSDPPDRGLGQYF
few	TRBJ2-3	TRBD2	TRBV4-1	TGCGCCAGCAGCCAAGCACGAACTAGCGGGAGAAGTTTCCATACGCAGTATTTT	CASSQARTSGRSFHTQYF
NA	TRBJ2-1	TRBD2	TRBV7-2	TGTGCCAGCAGCTTAGTCCTAGCGGGACGCAATGAGCAGTTCTTC	CASSLVLAGRNEQFF
NA	TRBJ2-1	TRBD2	TRBV20-1	TGCAGTGCTAGTAGGCGGGAGGGCCCAGCTTACAATGAGCAGTTCTTC	CSASRREGPAYNEQFF
few	TRBJ2-1	TRBD2	TRBV29-1	TGCAGCGTTGGAGCGGGAGCGTCCTACAATGAGCAGTTCTTC	CSVGAGASYNEQFF
few	TRBJ2-3	NA	TRBV18	TGTGCCAGCTCACCATCGGAGTCCACAGATACGCAGTATTTT	CASSPSESTDTQYF
few	TRBJ2-7	TRBD1	TRBV10-2	TGCGCCAGCAAGGACAGGGTGGGTTCCTACGAGCAGTACTTC	CASKDRVGSYEQYF
many	TRBJ2-7	TRBD2	TRBV20-1	TGCAGTGCTAGAGAGACTAGCGGGAGCTCCTACGAGCAGTACTTC	CSARETSGSSYEQYF
many	TRBJ1-1	NA	TRBV29-1	TGCAGCGGGGCGGGCCGTGAAGCTTTCTTT	CSGAGREAFF
many	TRBJ1-4	NA	TRBV7-9	TGTGCCAGCAGCTTAGCCCTCGGAAGTGAAAAACTGTTTTTT	CASSLALGSEKLFF
NA	TRBJ2-5	NA	TRBV5-1	TGCGCCAGCAGCGCGCTGGGGGCATGGAGGAGAGAGACCCAGTACTTC	CASSALGAWRRETQYF
NA	TRBJ2-1	TRBD2	TRBV29-1	TGCAGCGTTGGAGGGCGGGCGCGGGAGGGAAGGAATGAGCAGTTCTTC	CSVGGRAREGRNEQFF
many	TRBJ2-7	TRBD2	TRBV24-1	TGTGCCACCAGTGCTAAGCGGGAACAGTACTTC	CATSAKREQYF
few	TRBJ2-1	NA	TRBV29-1	TGCAGCGTTCACTCCCGGACATACAATGAGCAGTTCTTC	CSVHSRTYNEQFF
NA	TRBJ2-5	NA	TRBV4-1	TGCGCCAGCAGCCAAGATTCCGACAGGAGAGTCCGCCAAGAGACCCAGTACTTC	CASSQDSDRRVRQETQYF
many	TRBJ2-7	NA	TRBV10-2	TGCGCCAGCAGTTTTACTAGGGGCTACGAGCAGTACTTC	CASSFTRGYEQYF
NA	TRBJ2-1	TRBD2	TRBV24-1	TGTGCCACCAGTGATCCGCGGGGGGTAGGGCCAAATGAGCGGTTCTTC	CATSDPRGVGPNERFF
few	TRBJ2-1	NA	TRBV3-1	TGTGCCAGCAGCTCACGGTCCAGCGGTGAAAATGAGCAGTTCTTC	CASSSRSSGENEQFF
NA	TRBJ2-7	NA	TRBV6-1	TGTGCCAGCAGTCTTACATACTTCAAAATTCACTACGAGCAGTACTTC	CASSLTYFKIHYEQYF
NA	TRBJ2-4	NA	TRBV6-5	TGTGCCAGCAGTTACTCCAACCGAGCCAAAAACATTCAGTACTTC	CASSYSNRAKNIQYF
NA	TRBJ2-5	NA	TRBV29-1	TGCAGCACCACCCCATCACAGACCCAGTACTTC	CSTTPSQTQYF
few	TRBJ2-7	TRBD1	TRBV5-5	TGTGCCAGCAGCCCCTTCCGGGACAGAGGGTACGAGCAGTACTTC	CASSPFRDRGYEQYF